One and the same sample provided the 16 T cell receptor beta chains below, sequenced in a study of blood T cells in healthy people across ages (dated by TCRdb to the mid-2010s). The method was 5' RACE. For sequencing, an Illumina HiSeq 2500 was employed. A second PCR of roughly 7 to 11 cycles was performed with a sample-barcoded 5' primer and a J-beta primer mix. The public reads were run again by TCRdb, first through fastp at Q25 and then through MiXCR, and only productive beta chains were kept. Every distinct CDR3 protein forms one entry, paired with its most common genes and DNA. The sample table lists 1.2 million to 1.5 million distinct CDR3 sequences, approximately 40% of them with a count of one. The ten largest clones represent 7.9% of the sample. The specimen was blood. These receptors were collected from a young woman in good health.

This chain links TRBV5-1 with TRBJ2-3; 13 positions match TRBD2. V shed 4 bases and J 6 bases; nucleotides not matched to a gene: 8. The V gene's germline CDR1 is SGHRS and CDR2 YFSETQ. There are 16 residues in the CDR3. The CDR3 loop reads CASSPPTGLAGDTQYF. CDR3 coding DNA: TGCGCCAGCAGCCCACCAACGGGACTAGCGGGGGATACGCAGTATTTT. Variable domain in full (rest from reference TRBV5-1 and TRBJ2-3): KAGVTQTPRYLIKTRGQQVTLSCSPISGHRSVSWYQQTPGQGLQFLFEYFSETQRNKGNFPGRFSGRQFSNSRSEMNVSTLELGDSALYLCASSPPTGLAGDTQYFGPGTRLTVL.

J is TRBJ1-2 and V is TRBV5-1; 10 nucleotides align to TRBD1. Trimming cost V 4 bases and J 8 bases; bases outside gene matches: 11. The germline CDR1 and CDR2 sequences are SGHRS and YFSETQ. This CDR3 is 15 amino acids long. The CDR3 region is CASSQAGTGDFGYTF. CDR3 nucleotides: TGCGCCAGCAGCCAAGCCGGGACAGGGGATTTCGGCTACACCTTC. Based on the CDR3 plus reference TRBV5-1 and TRBJ1-2, the full variable domain is KAGVTQTPRYLIKTRGQQVTLSCSPISGHRSVSWYQQTPGQGLQFLFEYFSETQRNKGNFPGRFSGRQFSNSRSEMNVSTLELGDSALYLCASSQAGTGDFGYTFGSGTRLTVV.

The table lists this clonotype with a few counts. The chain recombines TRBV6-6 with TRBJ2-7; the match to TRBD1 covers 9 bases. The CDR3 spans 17 residues. J gave up 5 bases and V 4 bases, and 15 bases lay outside the gene matches. Germline assignment: CDR1 MNHNY and CDR2 SVGAGI (reference sequence). Here the CDR3 reads CASSSKYRDRVRDEQYF. Here the CDR3 DNA reads TGTGCCAGCAGTTCCAAGTACCGGGACAGGGTTCGCGACGAGCAGTACTTC.

This chain connects TRBV11-2 to TRBJ1-1; the D is unclear. The V gene lost 1 base and the J gene lost 5 bases, with 11 bases spanning the gap. This CDR3 comprises 14 residues. Per the germline V gene, CDR1 is SGHAT and CDR2 is FQNNGV. The CDR3: CASSLGTTRTEAFF. CDR3 in DNA: TGTGCCAGCAGCTTAGGGACCACTAGGACTGAAGCTTTCTTT.

This rearrangement joins TRBV7-9 to TRBJ1-6; weak D call: TRBD1 (5 bases). Germline-derived CDR1 and CDR2 are SEHNR and FQNEAQ (reference sequence). V lost 5 bases, J lost 2 bases, and 10 bases lay in between. This CDR3 comprises 15 residues. DNA for the CDR3: TGTGCCAGCAGCCTGACAGCGACCTATAATTCACCCCTCCACTTT. Amino acids: CASSLTATYNSPLHF.

The chain links TRBV7-6 to TRBJ1-1; 8 positions agree with TRBD1. After removal of 3 bases from V and 4 bases from J, the junction contained 7 bases not matched to a gene. This CDR3 spans 15 amino acids. CDR1 and CDR2 from the germline V gene are SGHVS and FNYEAQ. For the CDR3, the DNA is TGTGCCAGCAGCTTGACAGGGGCTGAGAGCACTGAAGCTTTCTTT. Translated: CASSLTGAESTEAFF. The full variable domain, with the rest looked up from reference TRBV7-6 and TRBJ1-1, is GAGVSQSPRYKVTKRGQDVALRCDPISGHVSLYWYRQALGQGPEFLTYFNYEAQQDKSGLPNDRFSAERPEGSISTLTIQRTEQRDSAMYRCASSLTGAESTEAFFGQGTRLTVV.

The chain recombines TRBV10-3 with TRBJ2-7; 13 nucleotides match TRBD2. Germline CDR1 reads ENHRY; CDR2 reads SYGVKD. Germline trimming cut 1 base from V and 7 bases from J; bases unmatched to any gene: 7. The CDR3 is 16 residues long. This chain's CDR3 is CAISELGLAGFYEQYF. The CDR3 nucleotides are TGTGCCATCAGTGAGTTGGGACTAGCGGGATTTTATGAGCAGTACTTC.

This clonotype was recorded a few times. This chain links TRBV3-1 with TRBJ2-3; possible D gene TRBD1, 6 bases. With 4 bases removed from V and 12 bases from J, the gap between germline ends came to 20 bases. Germline V CDR1 and CDR2: LGHDT, YNNKEL (reference sequence). CDR3 length: 14 residues. CDR3 sequence (DNA): TGTGCCAGCAGCCTGGGCCTACGGGGACAAATCCAGTATTTT. Translated, it gives CASSLGLRGQIQYF.

Only one count was recorded for this clonotype. The chain uses TRBV5-1 and TRBJ1-4; D gene unclear. CDR1 is SGHRS and CDR2 is YFSETQ in the germline V gene. CDR3 size: 15 residues. Trimming pared 2 bases from V and 0 bases from J, leaving 8 bases between. CDR3 loop: CASSFSAPTNEKLFF. Here the CDR3 DNA reads TGCGCCAGCAGCTTTTCCGCCCCAACTAATGAAAAACTGTTTTTT.

The chain is built from TRBV20-1 and TRBJ2-1; D gene ambiguous. Trimming stripped 0 bases from V and 7 bases from J, with 16 bases between. This CDR3 is 15 amino acids long. Germline V gives CDR1 DFQATT, CDR2 SNEGSKA (reference sequence). The CDR3 sequence: CSARDSQELRNEQFF. The CDR3 DNA reads as TGCAGTGCTAGAGATAGTCAGGAGTTAAGAAATGAGCAGTTCTTC.

The genes are TRBV7-2 and TRBJ1-2; 7 positions match TRBD1. This CDR3 comprises 16 residues. V lost 5 bases, J lost 3 bases, and 12 bases stayed unmatched. CDR1 is SGHTA, CDR2 FQGNSA, per germline. This chain's CDR3 is CASSLTDGTAHYGYTF. The CDR3 bases are TGTGCCAGCAGCCTGACGGACGGGACAGCCCACTATGGCTACACCTTC.

A remark on this clonotype: One end of the junction varies from germline; a read error may be responsible. The V and J genes are TRBV3-1 and TRBJ2-7, with D perhaps TRBD2 (5 bases). Germline CDR1 reads LGHDT; CDR2 reads YNNKEL (reference sequence). The CDR3 extends over 14 amino acids. This chain's CDR3 is CASSQEGRAYVQYF. Written as DNA, the CDR3 is TGTGCCAGCAGCCAAGAAGGGAGAGCCTACGTGCAGTACTTC.

This clonotype was counted only a few times. The J gene is TRBJ1-1, the V gene TRBV20-1, with a possible D match to TRBD1 (6 bases). Germline-derived CDR1 and CDR2 are DFQATT and SNEGSKA (reference sequence). The germline V and J ends were trimmed by 3 bases and 3 bases, with 14 bases remaining between them. This CDR3 region has 14 residues. The CDR3 reads CSASMTGGDTEAFF. As DNA, the CDR3 is TGCAGTGCTAGTATGACAGGCGGTGACACTGAAGCTTTCTTT.

CDR3 region: CASSLGGPQGYGYTF. The CDR3 region has the DNA TGCGCCAGCAGCTTGGGGGGGCCCCAGGGCTATGGCTACACCTTC. The rearrangement uses TRBV5-1 and TRBJ1-2, with TRBD1 as a possible D gene (6 bases). Trimming took off 0 bases at V and 4 bases at J, with 13 bases between the two ends. The CDR3 length is 15 residues. Germline CDR1 and CDR2: SGHRS and YFSETQ.

The chain combines TRBV27 with TRBJ2-6, with a weak D call TRBD2 (6 bases). Germline V lookup: CDR1 MNHEY, CDR2 SMNVEV (reference sequence). The CDR3 covers 17 residues. V was trimmed by 1 base and J by 2 bases, leaving 12 bases between them. CDR3 sequence (DNA): TGTGCCAGCAGTTTATTCGCGGGACGAGCTGGGGCCAACGTCCTGACTTTC. This gives the protein CASSLFAGRAGANVLTF.

The chain carries TRBV21-1 and TRBJ2-5; whether TRBD1, the table's D call, matches the DNA was not checked. The end of the DNA aligns better with TRBJ2-7, so the J call may be wrong. TRBV21-1 is classified as a pseudogene. The CDR3 spans 14 residues. CDR3 nucleotide sequence: TGTGCCAGCAGCGCCCGGACAGACACCTACGAGCAGTACTTC. Translated: CASSARTDTYEQYF.